This is a list of T cell receptor beta chains from one sample in a study of OX40 agonist ivuxolimab in advanced cancers. Method: immunoSEQ multiplex PCR; TCRdb's copy keeps in-frame clones and lacks some. The data hold some 74,000 clones, with 91% observed a single time. Material: CD4+ or CD8+ T cells sorted from blood, obtained in a trial of the OX40 agonist ivuxolimab. The receptors derive from an adult with an advanced solid tumor such as melanoma, head and neck, liver or kidney cancer. Both conserved end residues are part of each CDR3. The D gene is left open where the match is weak. Part of the rows lack a size; the others show once, few, many or a class for expanded clones.

D,J,V,size,length,CDR3,DNA
-,TRBJ2-5,TRBV6-5,-,13,CASSRTIQETQYF,TGTGCCAGCAGCCGGACTATCCAAGAGACCCAGTACTTC
-,TRBJ1-3,TRBV19,-,13,CASKGSSGNTIYF,TGTGCCAGTAAAGGCAGCTCTGGAAACACCATATATTTT
-,TRBJ2-3,TRBV5-1,-,16,CASSLVVEEFTDTQYF,TGCGCCAGCAGCTTGGTCGTCGAGGAGTTCACAGATACGCAGTATTTT
-,TRBJ2-5,TRBV2,once,14,CASSNGRGGETQYF,TGTGCCAGCAGTAACGGCCGTGGTGGAGAGACCCAGTACTTC
-,TRBJ2-7,TRBV5-1,once,14,CASSLDLAPREQYF,TGCGCCAGCAGCCTGGACCTAGCTCCTAGGGAGCAGTACTTC
-,TRBJ1-4,TRBV4-2,-,14,CASSQDQGDEKLFF,TGTGCCAGCAGCCAAGATCAGGGTGACGAAAAACTGTTTTTT
TRBD1,TRBJ2-1,TRBV5-4,-,15,CASSLGGQGAQEQFF,TGTGCCAGCAGCTTGGGTGGACAGGGGGCGCAGGAGCAGTTCTTC
-,TRBJ1-1,TRBV5-8,-,14,CASSPRVRDTEAFF,TGTGCCAGCAGCCCGAGGGTCAGGGACACTGAAGCTTTCTTT
TRBD2,TRBJ2-3,TRBV19,-,16,CASSALTAGGVDTQYF,TGTGCCAGTAGTGCACTGACAGCGGGAGGGGTGGATACGCAGTATTTT
-,TRBJ1-6,TRBV2,few,13,CASTDRTRSPLHF,TGTGCCAGCACGGACCGGACTCGATCACCCCTCCACTTT
-,TRBJ2-3,TRBV5-1,-,14,CASSLGTSTDTQYF,TGCGCCAGCAGCTTAGGGACTAGCACAGATACGCAGTATTTT
TRBD2,TRBJ2-3,TRBV6-4,-,13,CASRASGSDTQYF,TGTGCCAGCAGGGCTAGCGGATCAGATACGCAGTATTTT
TRBD1,TRBJ2-7,TRBV30,-,15,CAWSPPGTEIYEQYF,TGTGCCTGGAGTCCCCCCGGGACAGAGATTTACGAGCAGTACTTC
TRBD1,TRBJ1-4,TRBV5-1,-,16,CASSYGVGQQIEKLFF,TGCGCCAGCAGCTATGGGGTGGGACAGCAAATCGAAAAACTGTTTTTT
-,TRBJ1-4,TRBV7-8,-,16,CASSVLRTATNEKLFF,TGTGCCAGCAGCGTACTCAGGACAGCAACTAATGAAAAACTGTTTTTT
-,TRBJ2-1,TRBV6-4,-,13,CASSLGSHNEQFF,TGTGCCAGCAGTCTGGGGAGTCACAATGAGCAGTTCTTC
-,TRBJ2-5,TRBV5-6,once,14,CASSNAREKETQYF,TGTGCCAGCAGCAACGCCCGGGAAAAAGAGACCCAGTACTTC
TRBD1,TRBJ2-2,TRBV6-1,-,14,CATFGTGGSRELFF,TGTGCCACCTTCGGGACAGGGGGCTCAAGGGAGCTGTTTTTT
TRBD2,TRBJ2-5,TRBV5-4,-,15,CASSPSGGALETQYF,TGTGCCAGCAGCCCGAGCGGGGGGGCCTTGGAGACCCAGTACTTC
TRBD2,TRBJ2-1,TRBV10-3,-,15,CAISESSGSVNEQFF,TGTGCCATCAGTGAGTCTAGCGGGAGTGTAAATGAGCAGTTCTTC
-,TRBJ2-3,TRBV6-5,-,14,CASSYSPGPDTQYF,TGTGCCAGCAGTTACTCCCCGGGGCCGGATACGCAGTATTTT
-,TRBJ2-7,TRBV4-1,-,14,CASSRNAVSYEQYF,TGCGCCAGCAGCCGGAATGCCGTTTCCTACGAGCAGTACTTC
-,TRBJ1-2,TRBV10-2,-,13,CASSDRGVGGYTF,TGCGCCAGCAGTGATAGGGGGGTCGGCGGCTACACCTTC
-,TRBJ2-5,TRBV5-1,-,12,CASSLSQETQYF,TGCGCCAGCAGCCTGTCCCAAGAGACCCAGTACTTC
-,TRBJ1-6,TRBV19,few,13,CASSMFLNSPLHF,TGTGCCAGTAGTATGTTCCTCAATTCACCCCTCCACTTT
TRBD2,TRBJ2-1,TRBV5-1,-,14,CASSPAGARNEQFF,TGCGCCAGCAGTCCAGCGGGAGCGAGGAATGAGCAGTTCTTC
TRBD1,TRBJ2-7,TRBV5-1,-,14,CASRSLQGAGEQYF,TGCGCCAGCAGGAGCCTACAGGGGGCTGGGGAGCAGTACTTC
-,TRBJ2-3,TRBV6-5,-,14,CASSYQRFADTQYF,TGTGCCAGCAGTTACCAGCGGTTCGCAGATACGCAGTATTTT
TRBD1,TRBJ1-1,TRBV5-1,once,14,CASRAGTVNTEAFF,TGCGCCAGCAGAGCCGGGACAGTGAACACTGAAGCTTTCTTT
TRBD2,TRBJ2-7,TRBV7-2,-,18,CASSLVSTGLASSYEQYF,TGTGCCAGCAGCTTAGTATCGACAGGACTAGCGAGCTCCTACGAGCAGTACTTC
-,TRBJ1-2,TRBV27,-,14,CASSLAGRGYGYTF,TGTGCCAGCAGTTTAGCAGGCCGGGGCTATGGCTACACCTTC
-,TRBJ2-4,TRBV18,-,14,CASSPGLAKNIQYF,TGTGCCAGCTCACCAGGACTAGCCAAAAACATTCAGTACTTC
TRBD1,TRBJ1-2,TRBV5-1,-,15,CASSLAWDRGGGYTF,TGCGCCAGCAGCTTGGCGTGGGACAGGGGAGGCGGCTACACCTTC
-,TRBJ2-3,TRBV6-4,-,15,CASSPGDTRTDTQYF,TGTGCCAGCAGCCCGGGAGATACCCGCACAGATACGCAGTATTTT
TRBD1,TRBJ1-3,TRBV5-6,-,14,CASSLEGAGHTIYF,TGTGCCAGCAGCTTGGAGGGGGCCGGACACACCATATATTTT
-,TRBJ2-2,TRBV11-3,-,15,CASSLVSPNTGELFF,TGTGCCAGCAGCTTAGTTAGCCCGAACACCGGGGAGCTGTTTTTT
-,TRBJ1-1,TRBV19,-,15,CASSTTGWGNTEAFF,TGTGCCAGTAGCACGACGGGCTGGGGGAACACTGAAGCTTTCTTT
TRBD2,TRBJ2-1,TRBV11-1,-,15,CASSYQAGGYNEQFF,TGTGCCAGCAGCTATCAAGCGGGAGGGTACAATGAGCAGTTCTTC
-,TRBJ1-2,TRBV6-1,-,12,CASSDLDYGYTF,TGTGCCAGCAGTGATTTGGACTATGGCTACACCTTC
-,TRBJ2-2,TRBV6-1,once,12,CASGSLTGELFF,TGTGCCTCGGGTAGTCTCACCGGGGAGCTGTTTTTT
TRBD2,TRBJ2-5,TRBV2,-,16,CASSQTSGGAWETQYF,TGTGCCAGCAGTCAGACTAGCGGGGGGGCTTGGGAGACCCAGTACTTC
-,TRBJ2-5,TRBV6-1,-,12,CASSPHRETQYF,TGTGCCAGCAGTCCCCACCGGGAGACCCAGTACTTC
-,TRBJ2-3,TRBV18,once,15,CASSPFQDHTDTQYF,TGTGCCAGCTCACCTTTCCAGGACCACACAGATACGCAGTATTTT